The 4 T cell receptor beta chains below were found in one sample sequenced in a study of CD8+CD57+ T cells in acquired aplastic anemia. The patients chosen for sequencing had shown expansion of CD8+CD57+ cells (detected by flow cytometry). Investigators profiled TCR beta VDJ and CDR3 from genomic DNA template. TCRdb used MiXCR to reprocess the reads, holding one entry per CDR3 protein. The sample carries more than 200,000 distinct CDR3 sequences, over 40% recorded once. Sequenced input: sorted CD4+, CD8+, or CD8+CD57+ T cells (not recorded which) from PBMCs. The receptor source for this set is a human donor with aplastic anemia.

This clonotype turned up a few times. A much larger clone sits a single nucleotide away, making a read error possible. The chain links TRBV11-1 to TRBJ2-3, with D possibly being TRBD1 or TRBD2 (5 bases each). This CDR3 is 14 amino acids long. Trimming took 1 base from V and 2 from J, leaving 7 bases between them. The V gene's germline CDR1 is SGHAT and CDR2 FQDESV (reference sequence). The CDR3 sequence is CASSLVGDTDTQYF. Here the CDR3 DNA reads TGTGCCAGCAGCTTAGTGGGGGACACAGATACGCAGTATTTT.

This clonotype has ten or more counts. The genes are TRBV20-1 and TRBJ1-3; 9 bases line up with TRBD1. V shed 3 bases and J 6 bases; nucleotides not matched to a gene: 6. The CDR3 spans 14 residues. Germline CDR1 is DFQATT and CDR2 is SNEGSKA (reference sequence). The DNA of the CDR3 is TGCAGTGCTAGGGGGGGACAGGGAGAAAACACCATATATTTT. Amino acids: CSARGGQGENTIYF.

This clonotype was recorded many times. The V gene is TRBV9, the J gene TRBJ1-6; tentative D call: TRBD1 (6 bases). This CDR3 is 15 amino acids long. From germline, CDR1 is SGDLS and CDR2 YYNGEE. The V end lost 0 bases, the J end lost 7 bases, and 11 bases lay between the germline ends. CDR3 nucleotide sequence: TGTGCCAGCAGCGTAGGTCGAGGGGGAAATTCACCCCTCCACTTT. It specifies CASSVGRGGNSPLHF.

This chain joins TRBV2 and TRBJ2-3; perhaps D is TRBD1 or TRBD2 (6 bases each). This CDR3 spans 15 amino acids. Germline V gives CDR1 SNHLY, CDR2 FYNNEI. The ends were cut back, 6 bases at V and 2 bases at J, with 15 bases in the middle. The CDR3 region has the DNA TGTGCCAGCAGCTTAAAGGCGGGACACACAGATACGCAGTATTTT. Protein sequence: CASSLKAGHTDTQYF.